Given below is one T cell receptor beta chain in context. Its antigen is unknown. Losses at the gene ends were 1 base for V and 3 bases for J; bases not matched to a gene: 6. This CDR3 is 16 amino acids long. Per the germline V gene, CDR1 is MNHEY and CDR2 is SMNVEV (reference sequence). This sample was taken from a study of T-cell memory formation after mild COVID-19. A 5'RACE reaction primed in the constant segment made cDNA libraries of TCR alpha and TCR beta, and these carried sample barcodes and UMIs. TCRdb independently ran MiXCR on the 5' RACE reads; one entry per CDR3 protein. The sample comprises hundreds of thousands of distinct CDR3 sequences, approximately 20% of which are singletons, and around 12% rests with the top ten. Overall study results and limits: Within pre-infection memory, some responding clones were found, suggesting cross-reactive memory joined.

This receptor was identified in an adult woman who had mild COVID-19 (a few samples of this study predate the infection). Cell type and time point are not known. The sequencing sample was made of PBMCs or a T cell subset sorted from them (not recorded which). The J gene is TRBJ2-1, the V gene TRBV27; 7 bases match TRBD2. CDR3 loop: CASSLFVSSGYNEQFF. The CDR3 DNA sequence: TGTGCCAGCAGTTTATTTGTGTCTAGCGGCTACAATGAGCAGTTCTTC.